The clone carrying this T cell receptor (beta chain) was seen only a few times. Antigen unknown. Sequencing used immunoSEQ multiplex PCR; TCRdb keeps in-frame clones, though not all of them. Of 20,000 to 25,000 clones listed, roughly 80% are singletons. This entry is derived from a study of CD4+ T cells in melanoma. CDR1 MNHNS and CDR2 SASEGT come from the germline V gene. This CDR3 comprises 13 residues. The V end lost 6 bases, the J end lost 6 bases, and 14 bases lay between the germline ends. Broader study findings: A reported correlation linked neoantigen-specific CD4+ T cells to CD8+, macrophage and B cell function. In melanoma, neoantigen-specific CD4+ T cells reportedly differed in differentiation state.

The TCR was taken from a human donor with melanoma. The V call is TRBV6-1, the J call TRBJ1-1; D remains unclear. Specimen: cells from a culture (not recorded whether cultured in vitro). CDR3 loop: CASRSRDAAEAFF. CDR3 coding DNA: TGTGCCAGCAGATCGAGGGATGCAGCTGAAGCTTTCTTT.